This TCR beta chain stems from a study of blood T cell repertoires in COVID-19. The wider study: Donors in the United States, Italy and Spain gave samples during acute or convalescent COVID-19. Sources were T cells, B-cell-depleted T cells, or PBMCs; the material itself was cDNA or gDNA.

Per the study methods: Quantification of nucleated cells was approximated via reference gene primer amplification. Sequencing used immunoSEQ multiplex PCR; TCRdb keeps in-frame clones, though not all of them. The D gene and trimming were derived from the DNA, and the V and J assignments and clone size from that table. The sample lists approximately 72,000 clones; approximately 86% were seen once. Trimming took 3 bases from V and 3 from J; bases not matched to a gene: 0. Germline V CDR1 and CDR2: MDHEN, SYDVKM. The CDR3 totals 13 residues. The rearrangement links TRBV28 to TRBJ2-7; TRBD1 agrees at 9 bases. This TCR was recovered from a man aged 45-65 years with acute or convalescent COVID-19. The specimen was peripheral blood. In DNA, the CDR3 is TGTGCCAGCAGTTTGGGACAGGGCTACGAGCAGTACTTC. This codes for CASSLGQGYEQYF. The full variable domain, completed using reference TRBV28 and TRBJ2-7, is DVKVTQSSRYLVKRTGEKVFLECVQDMDHENMFWYRQDPGLGLRLIYFSYDVKMKEKGDIPEGYSVSREKKERFSLILESASTNQTSMYLCASSLGQGYEQYFGPGTRLTVT.